The present T cell receptor (beta chain) was sequenced within a study of technical replicates of blood from a few donors. Clones were read by immunoSEQ multiplex PCR, and TCRdb kept only the in-frame ones, dropping some. The top ten hold 0.24% of the sample, which has approximately 89,000 clones, over 85% seen once. Trimming cost V 5 bases and J 3 bases, with 17 bases left between them. Germline V CDR1 and CDR2: SGHTA, FQGNSA. The length of the CDR3 is 15 residues. The V and J genes are TRBV7-2 and TRBJ2-7; D might be TRBD2 (5 bases). The sample was T cells isolated from PBMCs. The receptor's source is a human donor in good health. CDR3 DNA: TGTGCCAGCAGCCCTAACGGACTGTATGACTACGAGCAGTACTTC. Translating gives CASSPNGLYDYEQYF.